Presented here are 6 T cell receptor beta chains from one specimen sequenced in a study of tumor-infiltrating lymphocytes in primary liver carcinoma. TCR beta cDNA was made from roughly 500 ng total RNA with a constant-region primer. What produced the TCR beta libraries was three nested multiplex PCR rounds using slightly modified ARM-PCR. Investigators reported that the first two PCR rounds, at 10 to 11 cycles each, used TRBV1-TRBV30 forward primers with a C-beta reverse primer. TCRdb reprocessed the multiplex PCR reads with MiXCR, giving one entry per CDR3 protein. The sample has 150,000 to 200,000 distinct CDR3 sequences; around 81% are singletons. Co-extraction yielded RNA and DNA from about 20-30 mg of unsorted bulk tissue. Specimen: tumor tissue from primary liver carcinoma. Receptor source: a middle-aged man with primary liver carcinoma and hepatitis B virus infection.

Concerning this clonotype itself: Since a much larger clone is just one base distant, this may be a read error. This chain links TRBV5-1 with TRBJ2-5; 8 bases map to TRBD2. The CDR3 runs to 18 residues. Germline CDR1 SGHRS, CDR2 YFSETQ. J gave up 5 bases and V 6 bases, and 21 bases lay outside the gene matches. This CDR3 is CASTNWRGANPVGETQYF. The CDR3 nucleotides are TGCGCCAGCACCAACTGGCGGGGGGCTAACCCCGTCGGGGAGACCCAGTACTTC.

Worth noting for this clonotype: The CDR3 ends on some other residue instead of the conserved phenylalanine or tryptophan, so this is likely a read error. The chain couples TRBV4-1 to TRBJ2-5; no clear D. This CDR3 contains 12 residues. CDR1 and CDR2 from the germline V gene are MGHRA and YSYEKL. The CDR3 region is CARSQEGETQYY. The CDR3 nucleotides are TGCGCCAGAAGCCAAGAAGGGGAGACCCAGTACTAC.

This clonotype is labeled medium-sized (0.01 to 0.1%). This chain uses TRBV29-1 with TRBJ2-7; possible D gene TRBD2, 5 bases. The CDR3 loop spans 14 amino acids. V was trimmed by 6 bases and J by 4 bases, leaving 19 bases between them. Germline CDR1 SQVTM, CDR2 ANQGSEA. For the CDR3, the DNA is TGCAGCGTAAAAGTGGGAGTTCGATCATACGAGCAGTACTTC. Protein sequence: CSVKVGVRSYEQYF.

Concerning this clonotype itself: The junction shows a germline mismatch at one end, possibly a read error. This CDR3 is CASRPPAGQGAYKEQFF. The CDR3 coding sequence is TGTGCCAGCAGACCCCCCGCCGGGCAGGGCGCCTACAAGGAGCAGTTCTTC. The gene calls are TRBV28 and TRBJ2-1, with D maybe TRBD1 (5 bases). In germline, CDR1 is MDHEN, CDR2 SYDVKM. The CDR3 length is 17 residues.

Worth noting for this clonotype: One end of the junction is discordant with germline, which a read error may explain. This chain uses TRBV29-1 with TRBJ2-3; possibly TRBD2 for D (5 bases). CDR1 is SQVTM, CDR2 ANQGSEA, per germline. CDR3 length: 13 amino acids. The CDR3 loop reads CSGVGASILTQRF. In DNA, the CDR3 is TGCAGCGGAGTGGGAGCGTCCATCCTGACACAGCGTTTT.

This clonotype was observed once. This rearrangement joins TRBV29-1 to TRBJ2-7; possibly TRBD2 for D (5 bases). Germline assignment: CDR1 SQVTM and CDR2 ANQGSEA. This CDR3 region has 14 residues. CDR3 DNA sequence: TGCAGCGTACAAGTTACAGTGGGCGAGGGCGAGCAGTATGTC. Residues: CSVQVTVGEGEQYV.